The clone carrying this T cell receptor (beta chain) has just a few counts. Axillary draining lymph nodes of breast cancer patients supplied the node samples. One entry per CDR3 protein, called by TCRdb with MiXCR from the multiplex PCR reads. In the table there are approximately 130,000 distinct CDR3 sequences, 20% to 25% of which are singletons. This sample is drawn from a study of breast tumors, draining lymph nodes, adjacent tissues. Looked up from germline, CDR1 is GTSNPN and CDR2 is SVGIG (reference sequence). V dropped 3 bases and J dropped 9 bases, with 11 bases sitting between them. The CDR3 has 12 residues.

Sample: axillary lymph node tissue. The receptor comes from a female donor with breast cancer. Some clones in this sample may be carry-over from other donors' samples. This chain joins TRBV30 and TRBJ1-4; no clear D. CDR3 DNA: TGTGCCTGGAGAGGGTCGGAAAAAAAACTGTTTTTT. Protein product: CAWRGSEKKLFF.